Included here is one T cell receptor beta chain sequence, with context. The antigen this receptor binds is unknown. Base qualities are not at hand, and no much larger clone is one base apart. From the cysteine up to the phenylalanine, the CDR3 has a length of 13 residues. The only DNA kept is the CDR3, 39 bases in frame from the first base. Reading the germline V gene gives CDR1 SGDLS and CDR2 YYNGEE. V is pared back by 4 bases and J by 5 bases, with 12 bases lying between the germline termini. Moderately to severely active disease, a Clinical Activity Score of at least 3, a NOSPECS grade of at least 4, and a duration under 3 months were present in ophthalmopathy patients. Patients with uncontrolled infections, other autoimmune diseases, pregnancy or lactation were excluded. Diagnoses were based on clinical symptoms, serum thyroxine and TRAb, thyroid ultrasound and orbital computed tomography. PBMCs were isolated from about 9 ml of fresh peripheral blood by Ficoll-Paque density gradient centrifugation. Total RNA was extracted with Trizol reagent, and quality was checked on an Agilent 2100 Bioanalyzer.

Amplification of TCR beta CDR3 regions was carried out from RNA transcripts. For the first round of RT-PCR on the TCR CDR3, the HTBI primer set was used together with the Qiagen OneStep RT-PCR kit. The libraries were constructed in a second round of multiplex PCR and then size-selected and purified. Libraries were sequenced paired-end with 100 bp reads on an Illumina HiSeq2000. The authors' pipeline ran thus. SOAPnuke was used to process the raw data, removing reads that contained adapters or uncalled bases, had a mean Phred below 15, or lacked an exact match to the constant primer or identifier. COPE v1.2.5 was used to merge the high-quality paired reads, and each unique nucleotide sequence was defined as a clonotype. MiTCR v1.1 was used to align the clonotypes against IMGT TRBV, TRBD and TRBJ reference segments. Analysis was restricted to V-J combinations with a frequency above 0.0001, which covered about 99% of repertoires. The TCS score was defined as F50 (clonal expansion) divided by E x V (chaos), with BLOSUM62-based TCRdist calculated between CDR3 peptides within each V-J. Welch's t-statistics and random forest reduced fewer than 600 V-J features to roughly 13, which were used in a naive Bayes classifier (R e1071). The public reads were run again by TCRdb, first through fastp at Q25 and then through MiXCR, and only productive beta chains were kept. For every CDR3 protein sequence, its rows merge into one entry that carries the most common genes and DNA. It is TCRdb's table, rather than the study itself, that gives the V and J calls and clone size. The sample table records 500,000 to 800,000 distinct CDR3 sequences; about 14% of these occur just once. Of the sample, roughly an eighth is held by the ten largest clones.

These data come from a study of T cells in Graves' hyperthyroidism and ophthalmopathy (dated by TCRdb to between 2018 and 2021). About the full investigation: Peripheral blood was collected at initial diagnosis, before any treatment. To identify TCR V-J signatures that set the groups apart, the researchers used a discovery cohort of about a hundred patients, made up of about 44 with Graves' ophthalmopathy and 55 to 65 with stable Graves' hyperthyroidism. Whether ophthalmopathy could be predicted prospectively was tested in an independent validation cohort made up of 18 to 20 hyperthyroidism patients plus 17 patients who later progressed to ophthalmopathy. The 75 to 100 discovery patients were randomly split 7:3 into training and test sets. In six Graves' hyperthyroidism patients, the study also compared T-cell repertoires from thyroid tissue with T-cell repertoires from blood. Following sampling, methimazole starting at 30 mg daily was given to hyperthyroidism patients, and high-dose intravenous methylprednisolone was given to ophthalmopathy patients. The paper reports TCR Vbeta CDR3 sequencing of about 140 peripheral blood samples: under 45 ophthalmopathy, fewer than 80 hyperthyroidism and around 17 progressor patients.

General findings and caveats noted by the study authors: During validation, the model predicted progression to ophthalmopathy a median of approximately 7 months ahead of onset, with around 71% sensitivity and 72.22% specificity. Blood samples also contained most of the expanded thyroid clonotypes (frequency above 0.001), which suggests that blood repertoires may reflect thyroid immune responses. Sample size was not statistically predetermined, and investigators were not blinded to group allocation. A model built on a 13 V-J signature distinguished ophthalmopathy from stable hyperthyroidism, reaching 85% to 90% sensitivity and approximately 83% specificity in cross-validation and 80%/75% in testing.

Sequencing used blood. The chain is made from TRBV9 and TRBJ1-2; a weak D assignment points to TRBD1 (5 bases agree). This sequence originates from a woman aged 45-65 years with Graves' ophthalmopathy. CDR3 protein: CASSRGEAYGYTF. Here is the DNA: TGTGCCAGCAGCCGGGGGGAAGCATATGGCTACACCTTC.